The 3 T cell receptor beta chains listed next were all sequenced from one sample in a study of regulatory T cells in long-lasting Graves disease. With iRepertoire HTBI primers and Arm-PCR of CDR3 regions, TCR beta libraries were built. TCRdb re-analysed the multiplex PCR reads in MiXCR, keeping a single row per CDR3 protein. The sample lists 600,000 to 800,000 distinct CDR3 sequences; 30% were seen once. Noted time point: persistent/refractory GD, antithyroid drugs over 5 years with positive TRAb. Construction of the TCR library relied on RNA isolated from PBMCs. Sequencing was performed on peripheral blood mononuclear cells (PBMCs), taken when the disease was refractory, from a patient treated with antithyroid drugs. The receptor source for this set is a female donor with Graves disease.

The chain uses TRBV20-1 and TRBJ2-3, with TRBD2 as a possible D gene (5 bases). The CDR3 loop spans 10 amino acids. The germline CDR1 and CDR2 sequences are DFQATT and SNEGSKA (reference sequence). Trimming pared 3 bases from V and 9 bases from J, leaving 7 bases between. The CDR3 reads CSASTGTQYF. In nucleotides, the CDR3 is TGCAGTGCTAGCACGGGGACGCAGTATTTT.

The V and J genes are TRBV28 and TRBJ1-2, with D perhaps TRBD1 (5 bases). The germline gives CDR1 MDHEN, CDR2 SYDVKM. CDR3 length equals 16 residues. Trimming cost V 2 bases and J 7 bases, with 20 bases left between them. CDR3 loop: CASSLDVAGDATGYTF. For the CDR3, the DNA is TGTGCCAGCAGTTTAGATGTGGCGGGGGATGCGACTGGCTACACCTTC.

This clonotype was recorded many times. The J gene is TRBJ2-7, the V gene TRBV6-1; D remains unclear. CDR1 and CDR2 (germline): MNHNS, SASEGT. This CDR3 is 11 amino acids long. Trimming cost V 2 bases and J 6 bases, with 5 bases left between them. CDR3 DNA: TGTGCCAGCAGTGAATGGAGCGAGCAGTACTTC. Amino acid sequence: CASSEWSEQYF.